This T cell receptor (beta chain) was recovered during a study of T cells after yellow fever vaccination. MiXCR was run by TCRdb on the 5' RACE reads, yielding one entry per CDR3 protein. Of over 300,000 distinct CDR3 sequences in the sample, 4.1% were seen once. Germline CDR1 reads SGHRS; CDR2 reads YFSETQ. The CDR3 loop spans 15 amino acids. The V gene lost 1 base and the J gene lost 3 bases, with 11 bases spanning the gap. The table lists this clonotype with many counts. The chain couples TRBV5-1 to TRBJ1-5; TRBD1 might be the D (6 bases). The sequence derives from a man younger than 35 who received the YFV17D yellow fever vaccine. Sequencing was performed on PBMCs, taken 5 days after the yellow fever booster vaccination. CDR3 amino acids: CASSLSGQPNQPQHF. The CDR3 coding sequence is TGCGCCAGCAGCTTGAGTGGACAGCCCAATCAGCCCCAGCATTTT.